One and the same sample provided the 17 T cell receptor beta chains below, sequenced in a study of blood T cell repertoires in COVID-19 (TCRdb year 2020). The library was produced with the immunoSEQ multiplex PCR assay. In its TCRdb copy, this immuneACCESS table keeps in-frame sequences only and misses some clones. Where compared with another copy, unresolved V genes explain less than half of these, and the others have no known cause. This sample gives some 300,000 clones in total; around nine tenths of them show up just once. The top ten constitute under 3% of the sample. Specimen: PBMCs or T cells enriched from blood (not recorded which). These receptors were collected from a woman aged 45-65 years who had been exposed to COVID-19.

The chain couples TRBV19 to TRBJ2-7; a possible D gene is TRBD1 (5 bases). The CDR3 loop spans 17 amino acids. Trimming left V 2 bases short and J 0 bases short, with 17 bases between. Germline-derived CDR1 and CDR2 are LNHDA and SQIVND (reference sequence). The CDR3 nucleotides are TGTGCCAGTAGTATATCGACAGCGCCGGAGAGCTCCTACGAGCAGTACTTC. Protein sequence: CASSISTAPESSYEQYF.

The chain links TRBV2 to TRBJ1-1, with TRBD1 as a possible D gene (5 bases). CDR3 length: 14 residues. V was shortened by 10 bases and J by 0 bases, with 15 bases between the two germline ends. From germline, CDR1 is SNHLY and CDR2 FYNNEI. CDR3 DNA sequence: TGTGCCACTAAGCTGCAGGGTATGAACACTGAAGCTTTCTTT. Translation gives CATKLQGMNTEAFF.

This clone was recorded only once. This chain uses TRBV16 with TRBJ1-1; D is perhaps TRBD1 (6 bases). The CDR3 runs to 15 residues. Looked up from germline, CDR1 is KGHSY and CDR2 is FQNENV. Trimming removed 0 bases from V and 5 bases from J, with 13 bases in between. DNA of the CDR3: TGTGCCAGCAGCCAATCGTCGGGGGGCACAACTGAAGCTTTCTTT. Protein sequence: CASSQSSGGTTEAFF. Using reference TRBV16 and TRBJ1-1 for the parts outside the CDR3, the full variable domain is GEEVAQTPKHLVRGEGQKAKLYCAPIKGHSYVFWYQQVLKNEFKFLISFQNENVFDETGMPKERFSAKCLPNSPCSLEIQATKLEDSAVYFCASSQSSGGTTEAFFGQGTRLTVV.

J is TRBJ2-1 and V is TRBV10-3, with 7 bases fitting TRBD1. The CDR3 loop spans 13 amino acids. Germline-derived CDR1 and CDR2 are ENHRY and SYGVKD. V was clipped by 6 bases and J by 5 bases; unmatched bases: 4. CDR3 loop: CAISGTVDNEQFF. CDR3 DNA sequence: TGTGCCATCAGCGGGACAGTGGACAATGAGCAGTTCTTC.

The sample holds a few counts of this clone. The chain carries TRBV2 and TRBJ1-1; 11 nucleotides match TRBD1. CDR1 SNHLY and CDR2 FYNNEI come from the germline V gene. V lost 5 bases to trimming and J lost 5 bases; unmatched junction nucleotides: 10. The CDR3 is made up of 16 amino acids. The CDR3 loop is CASSPRGQGGRTEAFF. The CDR3 DNA reads as TGTGCCAGCAGTCCCCGGGGACAGGGGGGCAGGACTGAAGCTTTCTTT.

The genes are TRBV30 and TRBJ1-2, with D possibly matching TRBD1 (6 bases). Trimming removed 3 bases from V and 2 bases from J, with 16 bases in between. CDR1 is GTSNPN and CDR2 is SVGIG in the germline V gene (reference sequence). The CDR3 contains 15 residues. Here the CDR3 reads CAWRDKGQNNYGYTF. CDR3 DNA: TGTGCCTGGAGAGATAAAGGACAGAACAACTATGGCTACACCTTC.

The chain employs TRBV19 and TRBJ1-1; no definite D call. From germline, CDR1 is LNHDA and CDR2 SQIVND (reference sequence). CDR3 length: 14 amino acids. V was trimmed by 0 bases and J by 1 base, leaving 6 bases between them. In DNA, the CDR3 is TGTGCCAGTAGTATAGACGGAGAGAACACTGAAGCTTTCTTT. Amino acid sequence: CASSIDGENTEAFF.

The gene calls are TRBV28 and TRBJ2-3; TRBD2 matches at 11 bases. This CDR3 has 20 amino acids. The germline gives CDR1 MDHEN, CDR2 SYDVKM. V shed 6 bases and J 0 bases; nucleotides not matched to a gene: 17. CDR3 coding DNA: TGTGCCAGCAGCCTTCTAAAACTACGACTAGCGGGGATTAGCACAGATACGCAGTATTTT. Translating gives CASSLLKLRLAGISTDTQYF.

In this sample, this clone turned up a few times. This sequence joins TRBV19 and TRBJ2-5; TRBD2 agrees at 14 bases. V lost 5 bases and J lost 4; bases outside the gene matches: 12. Germline V gene data show CDR1 as LNHDA and CDR2 as SQIVND (reference sequence). The CDR3 is 18 residues long. The CDR3 DNA follows: TGTGCCAGTAGTCAAGGACTAGCGGGAGGTGGCGGCCGAGAGACCCAGTACTTC. Translated, it gives CASSQGLAGGGGRETQYF.

This clone was seen a single time. The chain carries TRBV3-1 (or the pseudogene TRBV3-2) and TRBJ2-7; D is possibly TRBD2 (5 bases). This CDR3 contains 15 residues. V was pared by 1 base and J by 3 bases, with 13 bases between. Germline CDR1 LGHDT, CDR2 YNNKEL (reference sequence). CDR3 in amino acids: CASSQVGGPNYEQYF. For the CDR3, the DNA is TGTGCCAGCAGCCAAGTTGGAGGACCTAACTACGAGCAGTACTTC.

This clone has more than one count but fewer than ten. The V call is TRBV12-3 or TRBV12-4, the J call TRBJ2-1; no firm D call. Trimming stripped 3 bases from V and 8 bases from J, with 11 bases between. This CDR3 spans 13 amino acids. The CDR3: CASSLLRSDEQFF. The CDR3 region has the DNA TGTGCCAGCAGTTTGCTTAGATCCGATGAGCAGTTCTTC.

This sequence joins TRBV5-1 and TRBJ1-1; a possible D gene is TRBD1 (6 bases). CDR3 length equals 16 residues. Germline V CDR1 and CDR2: SGHRS, YFSETQ. The V end was cut by 4 bases, the J end by 0 bases, with 16 bases between. The CDR3 loop reads CASSGIGGSMNTEAFF. The CDR3 bases are TGCGCCAGCAGCGGAATAGGGGGTAGCATGAACACTGAAGCTTTCTTT.

As for this clone: The identical CDR3 is also encoded by other nucleotide sequences in the sample. In DNA form, the CDR3 reads TGTGCCAGCAGCGTGGGAGCGGGGGGTGCCTACAATGAGCAGTTCTTC. Translating it yields CASSVGAGGAYNEQFF. The chain carries TRBV9 and TRBJ2-1, with 9 bases aligning to TRBD2. The CDR3 runs 16 residues. Germline CDR1 is SGDLS and CDR2 is YYNGEE. The J segment lost 2 bases and the V segment lost 2 bases, leaving 5 bases of the junction unmatched.

The chain carries TRBV19 and TRBJ2-7; 10 bases agree with TRBD1. After removal of 5 bases from V and 6 bases from J, the junction contained 1 base not matched to a gene. This CDR3 contains 12 residues. Germline V gene lookup returns CDR1 LNHDA and CDR2 SQIVND (reference sequence). CDR3 amino acids: CASSRDRGEQYF. Here the CDR3 DNA reads TGTGCCAGTAGTCGGGACAGGGGCGAGCAGTACTTC.

V usage is TRBV27 and J usage is TRBJ1-2, with TRBD1 as a possible D gene (6 bases). Germline values: CDR1 MNHEY, CDR2 SMNVEV (reference sequence). This CDR3 is 14 amino acids long. V was clipped by 5 bases and J by 7 bases, with 17 bases between them. The CDR3 nucleotides read TGTGCCAGCAGTCCTCTGACAGGACTTCCTGGCTACACCTTC. This gives the protein CASSPLTGLPGYTF.

This clone occurred a few times. The rearrangement uses TRBV4-1 and TRBJ1-2; D remains unclear. The CDR3 totals 14 residues. V was shortened by 3 bases and J by 3 bases, with 11 bases between the two germline ends. Germline V gene sequence: CDR1 MGHRA, CDR2 YSYEKL. The CDR3 region has the DNA TGCGCCAGCAGCCAGGAGGCCGAGTACTATGGCTACACCTTC. Residues: CASSQEAEYYGYTF.

The chain carries TRBV5-4 and TRBJ1-2, with D unclear. The V end lost 6 bases, the J end lost 4 bases, and 10 bases lay between the germline ends. Germline CDR1 reads SGHNT; CDR2 reads YYREEE (reference sequence). There are 12 residues in the CDR3. Here the CDR3 DNA reads TGTGCCAGCACCTGGGAGGGCTATGGCTACACCTTC. Translating it yields CASTWEGYGYTF.